This T cell receptor beta chain was obtained from a study of OX40 agonist ivuxolimab in advanced cancers. Background on the study: Given to patients was ivuxolimab, an agonistic anti-OX40 (CD134) antibody. Subjects had a mean age of about 61 years, with a range of roughly 23 to 80; about 83% were male. One hepatocellular carcinoma and a couple of cutaneous melanoma patients partially responded. Study-level results: In the expanded peripheral T cells, antigen specificity was never determined.

Data came from immunoSEQ multiplex PCR; TCRdb stores just in-frame clones and leaves some out. The repertoire includes around 70,000 clones, around 82% of them detected once, and 6.9% sits in the top ten. Notes on this clone: Antigen unknown.

In germline, CDR1 is GTSNPN, CDR2 SVGIG (reference sequence). The V and J ends lost 0 bases and 3 bases respectively, with 8 bases between them. This CDR3 is built from 13 residues. V gene TRBV30 combines with J gene TRBJ1-2, with a possible D match to TRBD1 (5 bases). The source is an adult with an advanced solid tumor such as melanoma, head and neck, liver or kidney cancer. Sequencing was performed on CD4+ or CD8+ T cells sorted from blood, taken in a trial of the OX40 agonist ivuxolimab. The CDR3 loop reads CAWSVWGDYGYTF. CDR3 DNA: TGTGCCTGGAGTGTATGGGGGGACTATGGCTACACCTTC.